A selection of T cell receptor beta chains follows, all from one sample in a study of T cells after yellow fever vaccination. TCRdb reprocessed the 5' RACE reads with MiXCR, giving one entry per CDR3 protein. The sample includes 250,000 to 300,000 distinct CDR3 sequences, roughly 4.8% of them seen just once. Here the sequenced sample was CD4+ T cells sorted from PBMCs, taken on the day of the yellow fever booster vaccination. All receptors come from a man aged 18 to 30 who received the YFV17D yellow fever vaccine. Each CDR3 is given without its conserved first and last residue. Fields, in order: D gene, V gene, J gene, CDR3 protein. A D gene is named only where the DNA matches it firmly.

D: -
V: TRBV5-4
J: TRBJ2-6
CDR3: ASSLDQTGANVLT

D: TRBD1
V: TRBV27
J: TRBJ1-4
CDR3: ASSSGQAVEKLF

D: TRBD2
V: TRBV11-2
J: TRBJ2-1
CDR3: ASSGAGGLWNEQF

D: -
V: TRBV7-6
J: TRBJ2-5
CDR3: ASSLGRVETQY

D: -
V: TRBV9
J: TRBJ1-5
CDR3: ASSATGSGNQPQH

D: TRBD1
V: TRBV7-9
J: TRBJ2-2
CDR3: ASKDRVTGELF

D: TRBD1
V: TRBV6-1
J: TRBJ1-1
CDR3: ASSEAGRGIEAF

D: -
V: TRBV7-9
J: TRBJ1-2
CDR3: ASSLDWGYGYT

D: -
V: TRBV4-3
J: TRBJ2-5
CDR3: ASSEDLDRETQY

D: -
V: TRBV10-3
J: TRBJ1-2
CDR3: ATSSSST

D: TRBD2
V: TRBV5-1
J: TRBJ2-5
CDR3: ASSAQPSGGQETQY

D: -
V: TRBV16
J: TRBJ1-5
CDR3: ASSRGLGNQPQH

D: -
V: TRBV2
J: TRBJ2-5
CDR3: ASSGNGETQY

D: TRBD2
V: TRBV20-1
J: TRBJ2-3
CDR3: SGGLAGGQGDTQY

D: TRBD2
V: TRBV10-1
J: TRBJ2-5
CDR3: AISTYVGTSGRRVGTQY

D: -
V: TRBV12-3/TRBV12-4
J: TRBJ1-5
CDR3: ASASGTDNQPQH

D: TRBD1
V: TRBV6-6
J: TRBJ1-1
CDR3: ASRNAGQGVPEAF

D: -
V: TRBV29-1
J: TRBJ2-5
CDR3: STIRARGETQY

D: -
V: TRBV6-6
J: TRBJ2-3
CDR3: ASSYPGDYTDTQY

D: -
V: TRBV5-1
J: TRBJ1-2
CDR3: ASSLASGTAYGYT

D: TRBD2
V: TRBV6-1
J: TRBJ2-3
CDR3: ASSSIAGGPDTQY

D: -
V: TRBV7-2
J: TRBJ2-1
CDR3: ASSRGLPEQF

D: TRBD2
V: TRBV7-3
J: TRBJ2-2
CDR3: ASSLLGGAIGELF

D: TRBD1
V: TRBV5-1
J: TRBJ2-7
CDR3: ASSYPNGTVNYEQY

D: -
V: TRBV19
J: TRBJ1-4
CDR3: ASASRDGATNEKLF

D: TRBD1
V: TRBV10-3
J: TRBJ2-2
CDR3: AISGQGATGELF

D: -
V: TRBV5-6
J: TRBJ2-5
CDR3: ASSLAGVSETQY

D: TRBD1
V: TRBV12-3/TRBV12-4
J: TRBJ1-4
CDR3: ASSRTGFSKKLF

D: -
V: TRBV12-3/TRBV12-4
J: TRBJ1-5
CDR3: ASSREANNQPQH

D: TRBD2
V: TRBV4-3
J: TRBJ2-3
CDR3: ASSQAAGETDTQY

D: -
V: TRBV3-1
J: TRBJ2-1
CDR3: ASSRWNEQF

D: TRBD1
V: TRBV12-3/TRBV12-4
J: TRBJ2-5
CDR3: ARRWTGRETQY

D: -
V: TRBV19
J: TRBJ1-5
CDR3: ASSGNRNQPQH

D: TRBD1
V: TRBV7-2
J: TRBJ2-7
CDR3: ASSFSGQGYYEQY

D: -
V: TRBV7-3
J: TRBJ1-2
CDR3: ASSLNADPNYGYT

D: -
V: TRBV5-4
J: TRBJ1-1
CDR3: ASSLPSAGSAEAF

D: -
V: TRBV29-1
J: TRBJ2-7
CDR3: SVGVALSYEQY

D: -
V: TRBV4-3
J: TRBJ1-3
CDR3: ASSQTRGGPGNTIY

D: TRBD2
V: TRBV11-2
J: TRBJ2-3
CDR3: ASSFLAGARTDTQY

D: -
V: TRBV7-2
J: TRBJ1-2
CDR3: ASSLVATGSDRGLT

D: TRBD1
V: TRBV2
J: TRBJ1-2
CDR3: ASTDRDYGYT

D: -
V: TRBV9
J: TRBJ1-6
CDR3: ASSAQSFPNSPLH

D: -
V: TRBV18
J: TRBJ2-1
CDR3: ASSQATSSYNEQF

D: -
V: TRBV5-6
J: TRBJ2-7
CDR3: ASRQGIYEQY

D: -
V: TRBV6-6
J: TRBJ2-5
CDR3: ASSIGGRVETQY

D: TRBD1
V: TRBV4-1
J: TRBJ1-2
CDR3: ASSHRRDRGPLNYGYT

D: -
V: TRBV6-5
J: TRBJ1-5
CDR3: ASSSQAGTNQPQH

D: -
V: TRBV7-3
J: TRBJ2-7
CDR3: ASSPAEPPYEQY

D: TRBD1
V: TRBV6-1
J: TRBJ1-2
CDR3: ASSESPGGALYGYT

D: -
V: TRBV20-1
J: TRBJ2-2
CDR3: SASPGSGELF

D: -
V: TRBV4-3
J: TRBJ1-6
CDR3: ASSQAVGSYNSPLH

D: -
V: TRBV9
J: TRBJ1-1
CDR3: ASSRKWDTEAF

D: -
V: TRBV19
J: TRBJ2-1
CDR3: ASSIFWGNEQF

D: -
V: TRBV27
J: TRBJ2-3
CDR3: ASSFNRLTDTQY

D: TRBD1
V: TRBV6-5
J: TRBJ1-3
CDR3: ASSYQGAQGNTIY

D: -
V: TRBV6-2/TRBV6-3
J: TRBJ2-5
CDR3: ASSPTDETQY